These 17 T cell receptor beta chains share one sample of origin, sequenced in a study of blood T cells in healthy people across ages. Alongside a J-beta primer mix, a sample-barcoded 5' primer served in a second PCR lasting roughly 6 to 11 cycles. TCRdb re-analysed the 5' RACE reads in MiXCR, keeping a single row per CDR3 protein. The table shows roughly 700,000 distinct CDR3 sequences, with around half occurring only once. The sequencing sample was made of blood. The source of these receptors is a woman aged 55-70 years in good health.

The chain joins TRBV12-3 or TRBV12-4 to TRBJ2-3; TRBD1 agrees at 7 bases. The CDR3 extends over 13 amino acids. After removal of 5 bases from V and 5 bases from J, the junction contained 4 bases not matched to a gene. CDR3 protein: CASSPTGLDTQYF. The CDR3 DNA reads TGTGCCAGCAGTCCGACAGGGTTAGATACGCAGTATTTT.

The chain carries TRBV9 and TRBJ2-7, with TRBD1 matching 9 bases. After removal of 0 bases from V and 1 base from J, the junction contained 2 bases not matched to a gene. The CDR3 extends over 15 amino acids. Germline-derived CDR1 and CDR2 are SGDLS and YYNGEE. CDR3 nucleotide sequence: TGTGCCAGCAGCGTAGGGACAGGGGCTTCCTACGAGCAGTACTTC. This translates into CASSVGTGASYEQYF.

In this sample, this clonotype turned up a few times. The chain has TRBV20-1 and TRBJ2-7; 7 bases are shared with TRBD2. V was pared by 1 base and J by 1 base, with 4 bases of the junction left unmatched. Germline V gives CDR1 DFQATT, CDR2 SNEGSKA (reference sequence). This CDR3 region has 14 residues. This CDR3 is CSARGEGGSYEQYF. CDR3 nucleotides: TGCAGTGCTAGAGGGGAGGGTGGGTCCTACGAGCAGTACTTC.

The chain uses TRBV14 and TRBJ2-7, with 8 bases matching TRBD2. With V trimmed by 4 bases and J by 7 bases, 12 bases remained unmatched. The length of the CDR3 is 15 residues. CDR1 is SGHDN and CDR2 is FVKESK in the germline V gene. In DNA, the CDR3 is TGTGCCAGCAGCCCGTACTTCACTAGCGGCTATGAGCAGTACTTC. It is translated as CASSPYFTSGYEQYF.

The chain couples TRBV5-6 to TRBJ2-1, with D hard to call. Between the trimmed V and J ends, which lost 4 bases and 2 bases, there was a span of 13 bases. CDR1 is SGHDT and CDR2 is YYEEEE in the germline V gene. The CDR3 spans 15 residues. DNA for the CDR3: TGTGCCAGCAGCCCGGACCTCGAGCCCTACAATGAGCAGTTCTTC. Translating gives CASSPDLEPYNEQFF.

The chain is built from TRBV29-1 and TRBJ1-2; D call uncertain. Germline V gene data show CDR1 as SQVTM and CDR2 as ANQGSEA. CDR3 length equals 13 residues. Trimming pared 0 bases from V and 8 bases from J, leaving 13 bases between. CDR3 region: CSVEDGRPAGYTF. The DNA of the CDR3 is TGCAGCGTTGAAGATGGACGGCCGGCGGGCTACACCTTC. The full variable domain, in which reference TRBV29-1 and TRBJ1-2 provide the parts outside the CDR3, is SAVISQKPSRDICQRGTSLTIQCQVDSQVTMMFWYRQQPGQSLTLIATANQGSEATYESGFVIDKFPISRPNLTFSTLTVSNMSPEDSSIYLCSVEDGRPAGYTFGSGTRLTVV.

The CDR3 loop is CASSLGTSGSVTQYF. In nucleotides, the CDR3 is TGTGCCAGCAGTTTAGGGACTAGCGGGAGTGTGACCCAGTACTTC. V usage is TRBV28 and J usage is TRBJ2-5; TRBD2 aligns across 14 bases. The CDR3 totals 15 residues. Germline V gene lookup returns CDR1 MDHEN and CDR2 SYDVKM. J was trimmed by 7 bases and V by 2 bases; bases with no gene match: 3. Full variable domain (remainder filled in from reference TRBV28 and TRBJ2-5): DVKVTQSSRYLVKRTGEKVFLECVQDMDHENMFWYRQDPGLGLRLIYFSYDVKMKEKGDIPEGYSVSREKKERFSLILESASTNQTSMYLCASSLGTSGSVTQYFGPGTRLLVL.

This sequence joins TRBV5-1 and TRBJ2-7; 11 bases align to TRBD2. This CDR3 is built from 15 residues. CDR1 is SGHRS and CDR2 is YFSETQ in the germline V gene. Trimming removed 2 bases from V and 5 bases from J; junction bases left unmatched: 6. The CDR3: CASSFSGRDPHEQYF. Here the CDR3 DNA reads TGCGCCAGCAGCTTTAGCGGGAGGGACCCCCACGAGCAGTACTTC. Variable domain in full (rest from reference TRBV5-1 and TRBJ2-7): KAGVTQTPRYLIKTRGQQVTLSCSPISGHRSVSWYQQTPGQGLQFLFEYFSETQRNKGNFPGRFSGRQFSNSRSEMNVSTLELGDSALYLCASSFSGRDPHEQYFGPGTRLTVT.

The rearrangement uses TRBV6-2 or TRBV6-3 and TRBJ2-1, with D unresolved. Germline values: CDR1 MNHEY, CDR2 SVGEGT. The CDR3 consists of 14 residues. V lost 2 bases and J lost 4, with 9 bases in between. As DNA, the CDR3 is TGTGCCAGCAGTTACGTGGTTCCGTACAATGAGCAGTTCTTC. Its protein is CASSYVVPYNEQFF.

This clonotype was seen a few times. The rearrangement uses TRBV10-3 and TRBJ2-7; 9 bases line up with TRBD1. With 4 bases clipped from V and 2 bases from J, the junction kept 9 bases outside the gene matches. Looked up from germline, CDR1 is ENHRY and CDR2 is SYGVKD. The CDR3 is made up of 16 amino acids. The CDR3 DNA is TGTGCCATCAGTGGACGAGGAGGGACAGGGACCTACGAGCAGTACTTC. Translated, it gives CAISGRGGTGTYEQYF.

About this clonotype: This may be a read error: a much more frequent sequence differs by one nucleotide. The CDR3 sequence: CNGERTGETQYF. The CDR3, as DNA: TGCAACGGGGAGAGAACCGGGGAGACCCAGTACTTC. The J gene is TRBJ2-5, the V gene TRBV29-1, with D possibly matching TRBD2 (5 bases). This CDR3 has 12 amino acids. Germline CDR1 and CDR2: SQVTM and ANQGSEA.

The chain's CDR3 is CASDTTGGSYNEQFF. DNA for the CDR3: TGTGCCAGTGATACTACAGGGGGTTCCTACAATGAGCAGTTCTTC. The chain links TRBV6-2 or TRBV6-3 to TRBJ2-1, with TRBD1 matching 8 bases. The CDR3 spans 15 residues. The V segment lost 9 bases and the J segment 1 base; nucleotides outside the gene matches: 8. Germline assignment: CDR1 MNHEY and CDR2 SVGEGT.

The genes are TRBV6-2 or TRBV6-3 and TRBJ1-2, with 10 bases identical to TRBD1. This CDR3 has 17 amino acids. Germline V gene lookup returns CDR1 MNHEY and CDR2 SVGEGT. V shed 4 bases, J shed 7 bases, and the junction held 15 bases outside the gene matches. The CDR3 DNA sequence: TGTGCCAGCAGTTCTACCGGGGGACAGGGGAGGACCGGTGGCTACACCTTC. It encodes CASSSTGGQGRTGGYTF.

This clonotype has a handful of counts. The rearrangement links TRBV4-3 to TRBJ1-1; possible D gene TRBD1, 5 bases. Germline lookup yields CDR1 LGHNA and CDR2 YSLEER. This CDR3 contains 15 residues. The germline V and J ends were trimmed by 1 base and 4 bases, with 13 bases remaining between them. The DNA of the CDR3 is TGCGCCAGCAGCCAAGGGGCAGGGAGGGTCACTGAAGCTTTCTTT. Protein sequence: CASSQGAGRVTEAFF.

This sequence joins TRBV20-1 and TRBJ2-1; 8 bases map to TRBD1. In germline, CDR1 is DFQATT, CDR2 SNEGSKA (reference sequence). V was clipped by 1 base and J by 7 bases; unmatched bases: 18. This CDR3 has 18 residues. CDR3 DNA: TGCAGTGCTAGAGCCGACAGGGGTGGGGGAGGCACATGGAATGAGCAGTTCTTC. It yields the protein CSARADRGGGGTWNEQFF.

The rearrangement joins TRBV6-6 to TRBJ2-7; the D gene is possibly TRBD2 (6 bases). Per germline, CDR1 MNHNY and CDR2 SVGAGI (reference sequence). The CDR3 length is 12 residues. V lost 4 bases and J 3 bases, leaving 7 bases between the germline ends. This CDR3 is CASSWGLYEQYF. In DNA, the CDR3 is TGTGCCAGCAGTTGGGGACTCTACGAGCAGTACTTC.

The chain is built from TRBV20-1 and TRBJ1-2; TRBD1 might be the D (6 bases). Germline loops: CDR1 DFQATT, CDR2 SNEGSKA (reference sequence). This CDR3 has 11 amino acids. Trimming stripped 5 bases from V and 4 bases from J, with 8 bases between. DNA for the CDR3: TGCAGTGCTTTGGACAGCTATGGCTACACCTTC. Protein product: CSALDSYGYTF.